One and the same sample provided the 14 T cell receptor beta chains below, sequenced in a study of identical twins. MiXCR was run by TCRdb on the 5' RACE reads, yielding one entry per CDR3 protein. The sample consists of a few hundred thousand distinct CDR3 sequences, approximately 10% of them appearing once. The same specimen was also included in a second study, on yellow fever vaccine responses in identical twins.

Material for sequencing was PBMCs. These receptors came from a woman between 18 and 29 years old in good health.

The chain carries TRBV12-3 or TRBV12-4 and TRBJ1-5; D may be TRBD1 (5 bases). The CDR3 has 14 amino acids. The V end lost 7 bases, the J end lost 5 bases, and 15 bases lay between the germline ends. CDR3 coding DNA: TGTGCCAGCAACCCCCGGGGCGGAGATCAGCCCCAGCATTTT. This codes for CASNPRGGDQPQHF.

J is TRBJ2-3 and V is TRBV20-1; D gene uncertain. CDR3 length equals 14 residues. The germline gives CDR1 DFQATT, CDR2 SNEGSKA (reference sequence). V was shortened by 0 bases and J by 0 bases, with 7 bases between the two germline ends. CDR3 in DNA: TGCAGTGCTAGAGATGGTGGTAGCACAGATACGCAGTATTTT. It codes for CSARDGGSTDTQYF.

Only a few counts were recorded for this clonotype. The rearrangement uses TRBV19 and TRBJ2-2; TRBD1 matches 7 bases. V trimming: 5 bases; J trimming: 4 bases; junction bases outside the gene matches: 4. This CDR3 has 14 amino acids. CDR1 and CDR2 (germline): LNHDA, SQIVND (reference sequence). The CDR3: CASSEDRITGELFF. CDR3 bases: TGTGCCAGTAGTGAGGACAGGATCACCGGGGAGCTGTTTTTT.

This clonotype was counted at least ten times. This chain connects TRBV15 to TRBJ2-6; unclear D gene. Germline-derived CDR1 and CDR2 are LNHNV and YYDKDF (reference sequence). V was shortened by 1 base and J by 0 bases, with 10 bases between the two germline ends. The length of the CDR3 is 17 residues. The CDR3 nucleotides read TGTGCCACCAGCAGAGCCATCCTCACCTCTGGGGCCAACGTCCTGACTTTC. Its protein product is CATSRAILTSGANVLTF.

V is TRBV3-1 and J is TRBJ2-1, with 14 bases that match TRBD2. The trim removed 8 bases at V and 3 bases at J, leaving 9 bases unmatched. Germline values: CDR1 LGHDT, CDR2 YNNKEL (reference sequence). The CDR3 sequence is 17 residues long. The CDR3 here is CASCNGLAGGDYNEQFF. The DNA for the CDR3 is TGTGCCAGCTGCAACGGACTAGCGGGGGGCGACTACAATGAGCAGTTCTTC.

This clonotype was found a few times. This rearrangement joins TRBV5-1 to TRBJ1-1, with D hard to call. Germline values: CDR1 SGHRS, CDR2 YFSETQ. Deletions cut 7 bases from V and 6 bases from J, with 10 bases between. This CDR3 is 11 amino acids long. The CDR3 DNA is TGCGCCAGCGCCGAGGGTCCTGAAGCTTTCTTT. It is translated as CASAEGPEAFF.

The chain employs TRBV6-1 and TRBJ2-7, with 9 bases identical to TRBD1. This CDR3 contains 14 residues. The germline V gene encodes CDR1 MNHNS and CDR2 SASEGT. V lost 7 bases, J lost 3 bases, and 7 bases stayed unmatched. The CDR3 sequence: CASKTGGGDYEQYF. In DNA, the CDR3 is TGTGCCAGCAAGACAGGGGGAGGAGACTACGAGCAGTACTTC.

The CDR3 here is CSGDGNGDEQYF. The CDR3, as DNA: TGCAGTGGTGACGGGAACGGAGACGAGCAGTACTTC. This chain connects TRBV20-1 to TRBJ2-7; a possible D gene is TRBD2 (5 bases). V lost 7 bases and J lost 5, with 15 bases in between. Germline lookup yields CDR1 DFQATT and CDR2 SNEGSKA (reference sequence). The CDR3 is 12 amino acids.

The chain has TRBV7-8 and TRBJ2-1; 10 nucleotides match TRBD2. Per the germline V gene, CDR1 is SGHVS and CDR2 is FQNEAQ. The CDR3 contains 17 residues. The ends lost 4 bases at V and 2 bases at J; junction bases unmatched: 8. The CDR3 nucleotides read TGTGCCAGCAGCTCAGTGACTAGCGGGTCGACCTACAATGAGCAGTTCTTC. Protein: CASSSVTSGSTYNEQFF.

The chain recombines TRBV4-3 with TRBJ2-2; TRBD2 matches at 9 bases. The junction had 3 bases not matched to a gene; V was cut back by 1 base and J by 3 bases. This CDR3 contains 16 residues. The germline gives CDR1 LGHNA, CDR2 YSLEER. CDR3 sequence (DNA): TGCGCCAGCAGCCAAGGAATAGCGGGAGACACCGGGGAGCTGTTTTTT. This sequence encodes CASSQGIAGDTGELFF.

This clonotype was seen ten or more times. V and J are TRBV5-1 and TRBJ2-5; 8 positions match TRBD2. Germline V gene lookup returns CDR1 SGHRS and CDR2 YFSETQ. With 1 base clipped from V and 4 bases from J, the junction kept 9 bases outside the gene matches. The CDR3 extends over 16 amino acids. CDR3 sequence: CASSLIGSGETETQYF. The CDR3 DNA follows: TGCGCCAGCAGCTTGATTGGTAGCGGGGAAACAGAGACCCAGTACTTC.

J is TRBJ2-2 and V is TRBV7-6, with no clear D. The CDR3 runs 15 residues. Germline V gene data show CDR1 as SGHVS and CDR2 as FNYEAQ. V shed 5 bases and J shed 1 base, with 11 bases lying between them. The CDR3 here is CASSHGPRNTGELFF. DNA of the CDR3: TGTGCCAGCAGCCACGGACCGAGGAACACCGGGGAGCTGTTTTTT.

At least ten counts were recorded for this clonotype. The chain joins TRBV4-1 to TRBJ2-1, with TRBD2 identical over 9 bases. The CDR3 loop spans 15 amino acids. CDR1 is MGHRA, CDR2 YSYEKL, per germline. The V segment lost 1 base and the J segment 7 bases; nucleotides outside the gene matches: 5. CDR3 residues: CASSQVAGGRNEQFF. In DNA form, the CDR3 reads TGCGCCAGCAGCCAAGTGGCGGGAGGGCGGAATGAGCAGTTCTTC.

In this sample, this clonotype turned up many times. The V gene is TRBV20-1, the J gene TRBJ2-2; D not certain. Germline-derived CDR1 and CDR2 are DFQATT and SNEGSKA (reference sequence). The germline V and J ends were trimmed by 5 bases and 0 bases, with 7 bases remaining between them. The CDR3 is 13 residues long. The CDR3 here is CSAGTTNTGELFF. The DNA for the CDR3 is TGCAGTGCTGGAACCACGAACACCGGGGAGCTGTTTTTT.